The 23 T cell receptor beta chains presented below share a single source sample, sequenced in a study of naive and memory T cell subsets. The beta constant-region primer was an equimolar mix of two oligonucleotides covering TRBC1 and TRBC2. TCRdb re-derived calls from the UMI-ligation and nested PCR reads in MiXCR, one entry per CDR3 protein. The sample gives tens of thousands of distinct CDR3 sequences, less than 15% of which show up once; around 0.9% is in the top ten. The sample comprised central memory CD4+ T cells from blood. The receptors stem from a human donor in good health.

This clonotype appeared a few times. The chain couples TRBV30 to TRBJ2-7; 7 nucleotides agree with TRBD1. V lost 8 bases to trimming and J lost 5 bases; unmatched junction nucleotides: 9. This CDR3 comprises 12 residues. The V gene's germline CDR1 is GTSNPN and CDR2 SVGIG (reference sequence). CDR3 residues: CALDHRGHEQYF. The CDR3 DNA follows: TGTGCCCTGGACCACAGGGGACACGAGCAGTACTTC.

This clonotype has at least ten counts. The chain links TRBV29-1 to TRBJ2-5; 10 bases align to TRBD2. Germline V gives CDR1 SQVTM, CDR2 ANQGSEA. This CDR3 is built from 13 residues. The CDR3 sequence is CSTPGLAWETQYF. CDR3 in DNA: TGCAGTACTCCGGGACTAGCGTGGGAGACCCAGTACTTC.

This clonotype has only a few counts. The CDR3 loop reads CATSDFGVGGTSGNEQFF. DNA of the CDR3: TGTGCCACCAGTGATTTCGGTGTGGGGGGGACTAGCGGGAATGAGCAGTTCTTC. The chain uses TRBV24-1 and TRBJ2-1; 12 nucleotides line up with TRBD2. Trimming cost V 1 base and J 7 bases; bases outside gene matches: 10. The CDR3 length is 18 residues. Germline V gene sequence: CDR1 KGHDR, CDR2 SFDVKD.

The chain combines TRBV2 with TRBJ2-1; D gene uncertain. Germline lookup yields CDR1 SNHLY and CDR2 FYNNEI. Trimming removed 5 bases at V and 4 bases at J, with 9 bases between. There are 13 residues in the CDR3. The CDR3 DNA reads TGTGCCAGCAGTTCTTTGCTGTACAATGAGCAGTTCTTC. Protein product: CASSSLLYNEQFF.

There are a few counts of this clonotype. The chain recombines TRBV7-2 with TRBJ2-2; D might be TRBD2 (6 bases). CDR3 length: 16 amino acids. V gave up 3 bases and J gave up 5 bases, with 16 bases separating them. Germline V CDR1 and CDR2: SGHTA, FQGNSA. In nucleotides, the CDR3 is TGTGCCAGCAGCTTCCGGCCGGGAGTGGGTACCGGGGAGCTGTTTTTT. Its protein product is CASSFRPGVGTGELFF.

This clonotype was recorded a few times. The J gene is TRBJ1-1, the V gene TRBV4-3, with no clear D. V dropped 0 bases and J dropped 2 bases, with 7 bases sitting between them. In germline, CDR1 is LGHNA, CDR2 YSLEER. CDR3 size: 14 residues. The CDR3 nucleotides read TGCGCCAGCAGCCAAGAACACCTCAACACTGAAGCTTTCTTT. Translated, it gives CASSQEHLNTEAFF.

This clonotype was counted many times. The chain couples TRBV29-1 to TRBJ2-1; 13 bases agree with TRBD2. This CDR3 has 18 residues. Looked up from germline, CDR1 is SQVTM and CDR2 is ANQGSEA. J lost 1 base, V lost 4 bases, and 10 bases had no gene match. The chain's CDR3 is CSVVGYPGLAGSYNEQFF. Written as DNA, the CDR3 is TGCAGCGTTGTAGGGTATCCGGGACTAGCGGGATCCTACAATGAGCAGTTCTTC.

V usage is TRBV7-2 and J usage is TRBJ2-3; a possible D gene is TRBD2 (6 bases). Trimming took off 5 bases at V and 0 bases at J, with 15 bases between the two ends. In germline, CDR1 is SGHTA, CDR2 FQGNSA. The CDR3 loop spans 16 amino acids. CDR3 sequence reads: CASSVPGLASTDTQYF. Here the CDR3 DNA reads TGTGCCAGCAGCGTGCCGGGACTCGCTAGCACAGATACGCAGTATTTT.

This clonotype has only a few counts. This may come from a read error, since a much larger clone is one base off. The CDR3, as DNA: TGCAGTGCTAGAGATGGACAAAGGGAAGCTTTCTTT. This codes for CSARDGQREAFF. This chain connects TRBV20-1 to TRBJ1-1; possible D gene TRBD1, 5 bases. Trimming removed 0 bases from V and 8 bases from J, with 10 bases in between. Germline V lookup: CDR1 DFQATT, CDR2 SNEGSKA (reference sequence). The CDR3 has 12 residues.

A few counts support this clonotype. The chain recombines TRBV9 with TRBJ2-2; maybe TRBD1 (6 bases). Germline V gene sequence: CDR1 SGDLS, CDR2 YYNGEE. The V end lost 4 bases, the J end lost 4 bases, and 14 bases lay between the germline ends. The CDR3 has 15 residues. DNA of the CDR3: TGTGCCAGCAGCCAAATGGGGGCAGGCACCGGGGAGCTGTTTTTT. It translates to CASSQMGAGTGELFF.

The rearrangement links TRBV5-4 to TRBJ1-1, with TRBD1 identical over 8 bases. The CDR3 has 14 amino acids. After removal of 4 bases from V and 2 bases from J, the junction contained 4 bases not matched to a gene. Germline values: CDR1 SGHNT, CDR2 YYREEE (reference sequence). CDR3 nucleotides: TGTGCCAGCAGCCGCGACAGGGGAAACACTGAAGCTTTCTTT. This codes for CASSRDRGNTEAFF.

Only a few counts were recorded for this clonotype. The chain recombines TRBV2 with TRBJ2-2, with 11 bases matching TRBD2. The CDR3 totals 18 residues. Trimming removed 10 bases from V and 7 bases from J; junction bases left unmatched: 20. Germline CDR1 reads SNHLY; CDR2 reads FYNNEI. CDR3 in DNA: TGTGCCACCGACACCGGGACTAGCGGCAGAGGGAGACACGGGGAGCTGTTTTTT. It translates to CATDTGTSGRGRHGELFF.

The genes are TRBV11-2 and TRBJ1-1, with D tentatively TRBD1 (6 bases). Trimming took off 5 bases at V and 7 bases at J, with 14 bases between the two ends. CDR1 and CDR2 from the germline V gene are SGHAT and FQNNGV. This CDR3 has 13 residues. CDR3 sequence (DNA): TGTGCCAGCAGCGCCGACAGGTTGAATGAAGCTTTCTTT. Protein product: CASSADRLNEAFF.

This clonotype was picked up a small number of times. In DNA, the CDR3 is TGTGCCAGCAGTTTTCAGGGGTCGGATTACAATGAGCAGTTCTTC. Translated: CASSFQGSDYNEQFF. The rearrangement joins TRBV12-3 or TRBV12-4 to TRBJ2-1, with D perhaps matching TRBD1 (6 bases). The CDR3 loop spans 15 amino acids. Trimming cost V 3 bases and J 4 bases, with 13 bases left between them.

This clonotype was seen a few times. In nucleotides, the CDR3 is TGTGCCAGCAGCCCGCGGAGGCGAACGGACACAGATACGCAGTATTTT. Its protein is CASSPRRRTDTDTQYF. The rearrangement uses TRBV14 and TRBJ2-3, with a possible D match to TRBD2 (5 bases). Germline CDR1 is SGHDN and CDR2 is FVKESK. The CDR3 runs to 16 residues. Trimming left V 4 bases short and J 2 bases short, with 16 bases between.

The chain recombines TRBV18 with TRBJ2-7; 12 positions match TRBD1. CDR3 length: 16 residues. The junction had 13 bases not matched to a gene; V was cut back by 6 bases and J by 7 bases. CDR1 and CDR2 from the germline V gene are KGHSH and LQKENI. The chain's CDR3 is CASSPLPGQGAYEQYF. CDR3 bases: TGTGCCAGCTCCCCCCTTCCGGGACAGGGGGCTTATGAGCAGTACTTC.

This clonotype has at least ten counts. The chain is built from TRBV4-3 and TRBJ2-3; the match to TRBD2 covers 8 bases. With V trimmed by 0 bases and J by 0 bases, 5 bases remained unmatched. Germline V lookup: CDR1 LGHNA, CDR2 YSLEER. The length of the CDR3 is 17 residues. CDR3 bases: TGCGCCAGCAGCCAAGATCGGGCTAGCGGGAGCACAGATACGCAGTATTTT. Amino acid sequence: CASSQDRASGSTDTQYF.

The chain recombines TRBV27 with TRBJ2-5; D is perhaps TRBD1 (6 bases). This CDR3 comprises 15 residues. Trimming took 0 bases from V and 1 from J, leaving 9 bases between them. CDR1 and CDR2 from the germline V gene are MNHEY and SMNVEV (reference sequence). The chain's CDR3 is CASSLSPDSQETQYF. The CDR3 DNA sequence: TGTGCCAGCAGTTTATCCCCGGACAGCCAAGAGACCCAGTACTTC.

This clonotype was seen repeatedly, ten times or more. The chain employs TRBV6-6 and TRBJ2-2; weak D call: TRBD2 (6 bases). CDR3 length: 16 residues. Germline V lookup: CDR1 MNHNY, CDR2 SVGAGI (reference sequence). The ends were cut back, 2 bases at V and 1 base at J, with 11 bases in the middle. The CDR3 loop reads CASSYPKGLNTGELFF. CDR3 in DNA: TGTGCCAGCAGTTACCCAAAGGGACTGAACACCGGGGAGCTGTTTTTT.

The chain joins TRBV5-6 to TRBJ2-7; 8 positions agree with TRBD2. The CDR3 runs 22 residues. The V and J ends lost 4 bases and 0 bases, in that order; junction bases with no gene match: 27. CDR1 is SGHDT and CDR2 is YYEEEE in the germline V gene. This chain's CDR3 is CASSRMRDSRFMAGGFSYEQYF. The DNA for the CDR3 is TGTGCCAGCAGCCGAATGCGAGACAGCAGATTTATGGCGGGAGGCTTCTCCTACGAGCAGTACTTC.

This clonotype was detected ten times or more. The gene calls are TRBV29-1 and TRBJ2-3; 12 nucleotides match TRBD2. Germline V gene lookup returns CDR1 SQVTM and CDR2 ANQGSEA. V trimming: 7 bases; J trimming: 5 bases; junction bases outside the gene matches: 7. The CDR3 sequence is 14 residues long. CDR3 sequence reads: CSGASGRVGDTQYF. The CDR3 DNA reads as TGCAGCGGGGCTAGCGGGAGGGTTGGAGATACGCAGTATTTT.

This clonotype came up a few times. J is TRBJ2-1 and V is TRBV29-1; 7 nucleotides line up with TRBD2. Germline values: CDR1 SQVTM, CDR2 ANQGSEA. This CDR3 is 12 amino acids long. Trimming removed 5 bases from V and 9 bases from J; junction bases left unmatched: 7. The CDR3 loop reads CSVTREGGEQFF. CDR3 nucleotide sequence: TGCAGCGTTACGAGGGAGGGCGGTGAGCAGTTCTTC.

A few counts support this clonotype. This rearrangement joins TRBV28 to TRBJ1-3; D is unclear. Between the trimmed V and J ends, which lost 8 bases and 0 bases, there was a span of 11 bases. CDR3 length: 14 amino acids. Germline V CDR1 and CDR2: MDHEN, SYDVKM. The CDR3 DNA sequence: TGTGCCAGCGGGGATGCCCACTCTGGAAACACCATATATTTT. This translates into CASGDAHSGNTIYF.